This TCR beta chain derives from a study of radiotherapy plus CTLA-4 blockade in lung cancer. Comment on this clone: The antigen is undetermined.

General study points: Researchers report tumor-derived TCR clones expanding in blood after radiotherapy plus ipilimumab.

Per germline, CDR1 SGHDT and CDR2 YYEEEE. The CDR3 totals 14 residues. Trimming shortened V by 6 bases and J by 0 bases, and 11 bases separated the two germline ends. Clones were read by immunoSEQ multiplex PCR, and TCRdb kept only the in-frame ones, dropping some. The sample gives 50,000 to 65,000 clones, 70% to 85% of which show up once; roughly 6% is in the top ten. V and J are TRBV5-6 and TRBJ2-3, with a possible D match to TRBD2 (5 bases). Sequences were derived from peripheral blood, sampled from a patient treated with radiotherapy plus ipilimumab. The receptor was isolated from a human donor with non-small cell lung cancer whose response to radiotherapy plus ipilimumab could not be evaluated. The CDR3 DNA follows: TGTGCCAGCATCCCTCGGGGTAGCACAGATACGCAGTATTTT. This encodes CASIPRGSTDTQYF.